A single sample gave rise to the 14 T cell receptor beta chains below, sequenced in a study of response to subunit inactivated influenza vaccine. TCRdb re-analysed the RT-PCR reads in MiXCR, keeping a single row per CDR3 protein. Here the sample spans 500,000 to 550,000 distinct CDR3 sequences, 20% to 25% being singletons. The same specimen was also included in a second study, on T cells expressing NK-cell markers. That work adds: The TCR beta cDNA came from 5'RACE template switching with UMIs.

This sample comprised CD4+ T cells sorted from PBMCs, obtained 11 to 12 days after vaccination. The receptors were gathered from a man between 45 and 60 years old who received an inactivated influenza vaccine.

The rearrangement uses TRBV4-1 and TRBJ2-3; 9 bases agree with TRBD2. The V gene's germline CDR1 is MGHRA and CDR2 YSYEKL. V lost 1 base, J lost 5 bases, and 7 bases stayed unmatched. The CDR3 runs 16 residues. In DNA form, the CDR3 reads TGCGCCAGCAGCCAAGTCCTAGCGGGGAGTCTAGATACGCAGTATTTT. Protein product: CASSQVLAGSLDTQYF.

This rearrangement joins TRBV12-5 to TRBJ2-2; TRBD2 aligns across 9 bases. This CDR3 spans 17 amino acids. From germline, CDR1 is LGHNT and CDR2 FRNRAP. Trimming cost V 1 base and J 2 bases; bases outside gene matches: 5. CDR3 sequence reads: CASGLATSGLNTGELFF. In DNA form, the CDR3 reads TGTGCTAGTGGTTTGGCGACTAGCGGACTAAACACCGGGGAGCTGTTTTTT.

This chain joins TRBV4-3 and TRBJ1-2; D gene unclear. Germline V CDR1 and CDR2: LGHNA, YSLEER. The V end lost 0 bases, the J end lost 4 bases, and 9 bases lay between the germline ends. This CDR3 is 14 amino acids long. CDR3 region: CASSQEGASYGYTF. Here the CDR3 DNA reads TGCGCCAGCAGCCAAGAGGGAGCCAGCTATGGCTACACCTTC.

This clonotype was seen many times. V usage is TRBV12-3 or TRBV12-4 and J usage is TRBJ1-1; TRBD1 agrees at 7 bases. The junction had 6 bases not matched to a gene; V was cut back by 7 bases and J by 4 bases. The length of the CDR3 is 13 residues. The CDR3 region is CASTATGRTEAFF. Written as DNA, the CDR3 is TGTGCCAGCACCGCGACAGGGCGCACTGAAGCTTTCTTT.

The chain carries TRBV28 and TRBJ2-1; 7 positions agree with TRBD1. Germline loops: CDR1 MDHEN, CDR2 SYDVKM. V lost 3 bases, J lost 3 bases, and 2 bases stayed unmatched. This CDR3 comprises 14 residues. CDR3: CASSLTGIYNEQFF. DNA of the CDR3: TGTGCCAGCAGTTTGACAGGGATCTACAATGAGCAGTTCTTC.

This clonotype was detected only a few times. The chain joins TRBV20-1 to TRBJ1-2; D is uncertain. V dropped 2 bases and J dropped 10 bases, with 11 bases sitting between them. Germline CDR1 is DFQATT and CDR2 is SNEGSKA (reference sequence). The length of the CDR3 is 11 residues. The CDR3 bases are TGCAGTGCTAGATCCGGGTTCGACTACACCTTC. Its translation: CSARSGFDYTF.

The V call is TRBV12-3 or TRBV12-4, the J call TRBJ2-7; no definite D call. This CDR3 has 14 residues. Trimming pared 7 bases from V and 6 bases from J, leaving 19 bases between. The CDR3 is CASTYTPGRAEQYF. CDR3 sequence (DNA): TGTGCCAGCACCTATACCCCCGGACGAGCCGAGCAGTACTTC.

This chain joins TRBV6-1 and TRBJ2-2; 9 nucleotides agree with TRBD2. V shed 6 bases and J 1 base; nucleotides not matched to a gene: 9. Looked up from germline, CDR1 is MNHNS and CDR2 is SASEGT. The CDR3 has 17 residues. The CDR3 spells CASRRPLAGLNTGELFF. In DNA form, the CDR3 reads TGTGCCAGCAGGCGGCCTCTAGCGGGGCTGAACACCGGGGAGCTGTTTTTT.

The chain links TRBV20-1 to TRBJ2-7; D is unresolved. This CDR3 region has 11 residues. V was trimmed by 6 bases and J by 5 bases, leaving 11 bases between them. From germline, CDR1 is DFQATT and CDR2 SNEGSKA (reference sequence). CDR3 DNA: TGCAGTGCCCCACACGTCCACGAGCAGTACTTC. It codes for CSAPHVHEQYF.

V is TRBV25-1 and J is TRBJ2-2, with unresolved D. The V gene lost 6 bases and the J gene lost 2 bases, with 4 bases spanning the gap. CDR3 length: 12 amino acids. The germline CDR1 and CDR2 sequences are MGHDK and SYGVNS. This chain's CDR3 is CASRTNTGELFF. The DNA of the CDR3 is TGTGCCAGCAGAACCAACACCGGGGAGCTGTTTTTT.

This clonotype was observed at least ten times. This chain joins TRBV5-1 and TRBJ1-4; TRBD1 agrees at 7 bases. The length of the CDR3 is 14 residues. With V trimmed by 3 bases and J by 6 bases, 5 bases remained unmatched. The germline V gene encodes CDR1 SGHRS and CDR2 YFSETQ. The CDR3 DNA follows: TGCGCCAGCAGCTCAGGGGGATCGGATGAAAAACTGTTTTTT. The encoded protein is CASSSGGSDEKLFF.

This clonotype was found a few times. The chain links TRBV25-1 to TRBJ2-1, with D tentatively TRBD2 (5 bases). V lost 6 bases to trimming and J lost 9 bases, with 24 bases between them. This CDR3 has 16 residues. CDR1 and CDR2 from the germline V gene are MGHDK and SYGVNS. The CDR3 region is CASSIPSVGRGSEQFF. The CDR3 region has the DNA TGTGCCAGCAGCATTCCTTCCGTTGGACGGGGTAGTGAGCAGTTCTTC.

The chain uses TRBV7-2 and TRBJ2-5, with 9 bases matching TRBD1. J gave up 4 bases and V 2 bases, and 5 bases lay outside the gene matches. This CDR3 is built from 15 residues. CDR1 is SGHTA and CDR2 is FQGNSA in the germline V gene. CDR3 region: CASSLLGQGVETQYF. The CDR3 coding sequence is TGTGCCAGCAGCTTACTGGGACAGGGTGTAGAGACCCAGTACTTC.

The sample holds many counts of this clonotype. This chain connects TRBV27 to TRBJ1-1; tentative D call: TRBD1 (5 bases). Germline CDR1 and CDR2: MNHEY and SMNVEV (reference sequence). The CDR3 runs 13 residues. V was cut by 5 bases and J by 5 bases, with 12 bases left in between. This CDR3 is CASSKLQVTEAFF. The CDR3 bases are TGTGCCAGCAGTAAACTACAGGTAACTGAAGCTTTCTTT.